This passage covers 14 T cell receptor beta chains from one sample sequenced in a study of regulatory T cells in long-lasting Graves disease. CDR3-region Arm-PCR and iRepertoire HTBI primers produced the TCR beta libraries. TCRdb ran MiXCR on the multiplex PCR reads and lists one entry per CDR3 protein. Among some 430,000 distinct CDR3 sequences listed, about a fifth were seen once. The time point: persistent/refractory GD, antithyroid drugs over 5 years with positive TRAb. The TCR library was prepared using RNA isolated from PBMCs. Sequences were derived from peripheral blood mononuclear cells (PBMCs), sampled when the disease was refractory, from a patient treated with antithyroid drugs. Receptors originate from a female donor with Graves disease.

This clonotype was seen at least ten times. The CDR3 nucleotides read TGTGCCAGCAGTAGCCCAGGGTATGGCTACACCTTC. Encoded protein: CASSSPGYGYTF. The V gene is TRBV28, the J gene TRBJ1-2; the D gene is possibly TRBD1 (5 bases). Trimming took off 5 bases at V and 5 bases at J, with 9 bases between the two ends. The CDR3 consists of 12 residues. Germline V gene data show CDR1 as MDHEN and CDR2 as SYDVKM.

This clonotype appeared many times. This sequence joins TRBV7-2 and TRBJ2-2, with D maybe TRBD1 (5 bases). This CDR3 is built from 13 residues. The germline gives CDR1 SGHTA, CDR2 FQGNSA. V was trimmed by 2 bases and J by 5 bases, leaving 6 bases between them. The CDR3 is CASSLPGTGELFF. CDR3 DNA sequence: TGTGCCAGCAGCTTACCAGGGACCGGGGAGCTGTTTTTT.

In this sample, this clonotype turned up many times. The genes are TRBV27 and TRBJ2-5; no clear D gene. Germline CDR1 MNHEY, CDR2 SMNVEV (reference sequence). The germline V and J ends were trimmed by 6 bases and 5 bases, with 16 bases remaining between them. The length of the CDR3 is 14 residues. CDR3 protein: CASRTDRLEETQYF. DNA for the CDR3: TGTGCCAGCAGGACCGACCGTTTAGAGGAGACCCAGTACTTC.

In regard to this clonotype: At one end, the junction sequence differs from germline, possibly due to a read error. The J gene is TRBJ1-2, the V gene TRBV7-7; tentatively, D is TRBD1 (6 bases). The CDR3 runs to 18 residues. CDR1 is SSHAT, CDR2 FNYEAQ, per germline (reference sequence). In DNA, the CDR3 is TGTGCTAGCAGCTTAGTAGTAGCCGGACAGACCGCCGGCTATGGCTACACCTTC. Amino acids: CASSLVVAGQTAGYGYTF.

This clonotype appeared a few times. This rearrangement joins TRBV5-6 to TRBJ2-7; 7 bases map to TRBD2. The CDR3 runs 17 residues. Germline CDR1 reads SGHDT; CDR2 reads YYEEEE. The J segment lost 3 bases and the V segment lost 3 bases, leaving 15 bases of the junction unmatched. The CDR3 loop is CASSSYLGTTTYYEQYF. The CDR3, as DNA: TGTGCCAGCAGCTCCTATTTGGGGACTACCACCTACTACGAGCAGTACTTC.

This clonotype was picked up many times. This sequence joins TRBV12-3 or TRBV12-4 and TRBJ1-1; D uncertain. The V end lost 3 bases, the J end lost 9 bases, and 11 bases lay between the germline ends. The CDR3 covers 12 residues. The CDR3 spells CASSFLRDKAFF. DNA of the CDR3: TGTGCCAGCAGTTTTTTAAGGGATAAAGCTTTCTTT.

A few counts support this clonotype. At one of its ends the junction is not consistent with the germline gene, which may arise from a read error. The V gene is TRBV28, the J gene TRBJ2-4, with D perhaps TRBD2 (6 bases). Germline CDR1 is MDHEN and CDR2 is SYDVKM. The CDR3 has 15 amino acids. The CDR3 spells CASGLPGLAKNIQYF. The CDR3 DNA reads as TGTGCCAGCGGTTTACCGGGACTAGCCAAAAACATTCAGTACTTC.

The CDR3 is CAISEDSLPSGYTF. The DNA for the CDR3 is TGTGCCATCAGTGAAGACAGCCTCCCGAGCGGCTACACCTTC. V is TRBV10-3 and J is TRBJ1-2, with D perhaps matching TRBD1 (5 bases). The CDR3 loop spans 14 amino acids. The V gene's germline CDR1 is ENHRY and CDR2 SYGVKD. V lost 3 bases and J lost 8, with 16 bases in between.

This clonotype showed up just a few times. CDR3 region: CASSLPQVRSGPGGYTF. For the CDR3, the DNA is TGTGCCAGCAGCCTACCACAAGTTAGGTCAGGACCGGGCGGCTACACCTTC. The chain uses TRBV7-8 and TRBJ1-2, with D unclear. The CDR3 is made up of 17 amino acids. Trimming cost V 5 bases and J 8 bases, with 27 bases left between them. The germline V gene encodes CDR1 SGHVS and CDR2 FQNEAQ.

This clonotype was counted a few times. This sequence joins TRBV12-3 or TRBV12-4 and TRBJ2-1; D not certain. The CDR3 runs 15 residues. With 5 bases removed from V and 0 bases from J, the gap between germline ends came to 11 bases. The CDR3 DNA reads TGTGCCAGCAGTCCCTCTCCGAGCTCCTACAATGAGCAGTTCTTC. Protein product: CASSPSPSSYNEQFF.

This clonotype was seen repeatedly, ten times or more. The chain couples TRBV6-2 or TRBV6-3 to TRBJ2-7; 9 bases match TRBD1. The germline CDR1 and CDR2 sequences are MNHEY and SVGEGT. Unmatched junction bases numbered 2, after V lost 2 bases and J lost 3 bases. The CDR3 length is 14 residues. CDR3 DNA: TGTGCCAGCAGTTACGGGACAGGGAACTACGAGCAGTACTTC. Residues: CASSYGTGNYEQYF.

The chain uses TRBV19 and TRBJ1-5; maybe TRBD1 (5 bases). Between the trimmed V and J ends, which lost 8 bases and 0 bases, there was a span of 23 bases. The length of the CDR3 is 18 residues. CDR1 and CDR2 (germline): LNHDA, SQIVND (reference sequence). Written as DNA, the CDR3 is TGTGCCAGTGCAGACCGACGGGGCGAGAGATATAGCAATCAGCCCCAGCATTTT. Translated: CASADRRGERYSNQPQHF.

As concerns this clonotype: This may stem from a read error, because a much larger clone lies one nucleotide away. The V call is TRBV6-6, the J call TRBJ1-6; D is unclear. CDR1 is MNHNY, CDR2 SVGAGI, per germline (reference sequence). The CDR3 is made up of 12 amino acids. Trimming cost V 0 bases and J 13 bases, with 7 bases left between them. In nucleotides, the CDR3 is TGTGCCAGCAGTTACTCGGTAAGGCCCCTCCACTTT. Amino acid sequence: CASSYSVRPLHF.

The chain uses TRBV28 and TRBJ1-5; D ambiguous. This CDR3 is built from 14 residues. Trimming removed 3 bases at V and 2 bases at J, with 8 bases between. Germline V gene data show CDR1 as MDHEN and CDR2 as SYDVKM. The CDR3 here is CASSFKTGNQPQHF. CDR3 bases: TGTGCCAGCAGTTTTAAAACAGGCAATCAGCCCCAGCATTTT.